Presented here are 8 T cell receptor beta chains from one specimen sequenced in a study of blood T cell repertoires in COVID-19 (TCRdb year 2020). Receptor amplification or capture employed the immunoSEQ multiplex PCR assay. Sourced from immuneACCESS, this table was stored by TCRdb with only in-frame sequences that have V and J called. A share of the clones is absent; for the studies checked, an unresolved V gene accounts for under half, and the remainder has no known explanation. Across this sample there are around 120,000 clones, with 70% to 80% seen only once. Of the sample, roughly 19% is held by the ten largest clones. The source material was peripheral blood. The receptor source for this set is a man aged 70 or older with active or convalescent COVID-19.

A few counts support this clone. V is TRBV28 and J is TRBJ1-2; 8 positions agree with TRBD1. With V trimmed by 6 bases and J by 8 bases, 14 bases remained unmatched. The CDR3 has 15 amino acids. The V gene's germline CDR1 is MDHEN and CDR2 SYDVKM. The CDR3 sequence is CASSLEFGQGKGYTF. The DNA of the CDR3 is TGTGCCAGCAGCCTAGAATTTGGACAGGGCAAGGGCTACACCTTC.

The gene calls are TRBV5-1 and TRBJ1-1, with TRBD1 matching 8 bases. The CDR3 has 15 residues. Germline V lookup: CDR1 SGHRS, CDR2 YFSETQ. Trimming removed 4 bases from V and 0 bases from J; junction bases left unmatched: 5. CDR3: CASSPGTGVNTEAFF. CDR3 nucleotides: TGCGCCAGCAGCCCGGGGACAGGAGTGAACACTGAAGCTTTCTTT.

The genes are TRBV27 and TRBJ2-7, with TRBD1 matching over 7 bases. Germline V gene data show CDR1 as MNHEY and CDR2 as SMNVEV (reference sequence). The CDR3 totals 15 residues. V was clipped by 5 bases and J by 0 bases; unmatched bases: 7. CDR3 in DNA: TGTGCCAGCAGTATTCGACAGGGTAGCTCCTACGAGCAGTACTTC. It yields the protein CASSIRQGSSYEQYF.

This rearrangement joins TRBV12-5 to TRBJ2-3; 12 bases line up with TRBD2. The ends lost 3 bases at V and 2 bases at J; junction bases unmatched: 3. This CDR3 has 16 residues. Germline assignment: CDR1 LGHNT and CDR2 FRNRAP. DNA for the CDR3: TGTGCTAGTGGTTTCCGACTAGCGGGAGCCACAGATACGCAGTATTTT. This translates into CASGFRLAGATDTQYF.

The J gene is TRBJ2-5, the V gene TRBV6-5; D perhaps matches TRBD2 (5 bases). The germline V and J ends were trimmed by 9 bases and 1 base, with 9 bases remaining between them. Germline V gene data show CDR1 as MNHEY and CDR2 as SVGAGI. The length of the CDR3 is 12 residues. CDR3 sequence reads: CARKRSQETQYF. DNA of the CDR3: TGTGCCAGGAAGCGGAGCCAAGAGACCCAGTACTTC.

The V gene is TRBV20-1, the J gene TRBJ2-3; 8 nucleotides line up with TRBD2. The V gene's germline CDR1 is DFQATT and CDR2 SNEGSKA (reference sequence). This CDR3 has 13 residues. V lost 3 bases to trimming and J lost 5 bases; unmatched junction nucleotides: 4. The CDR3 bases are TGCAGTGCTAGTCATCTAGCGGGAGATACGCAGTATTTT. Protein product: CSASHLAGDTQYF.

The chain combines TRBV28 with TRBJ1-6, with D perhaps TRBD1 (6 bases). Trimming pared 2 bases from V and 6 bases from J, leaving 8 bases between. Germline V gives CDR1 MDHEN, CDR2 SYDVKM. The CDR3 sequence is 14 residues long. The CDR3 DNA reads as TGTGCCAGCAGTTTAGGCAGGGGTAATTCACCCCTCCACTTT. Its translation is CASSLGRGNSPLHF. Drawing the rest from reference TRBV28 and TRBJ1-6, the complete variable domain is DVKVTQSSRYLVKRTGEKVFLECVQDMDHENMFWYRQDPGLGLRLIYFSYDVKMKEKGDIPEGYSVSREKKERFSLILESASTNQTSMYLCASSLGRGNSPLHFGNGTRLTVT.

The rearrangement uses TRBV11-3 and TRBJ2-5; 8 nucleotides align to TRBD2. V lost 2 bases, J lost 3 bases, and 14 bases stayed unmatched. Looked up from germline, CDR1 is SGHNT and CDR2 is YENEEA. The CDR3 is 18 amino acids. The CDR3 nucleotides read TGTGCCAGCAGCTTAAGTAAACAAGCTAGCGGGTCAGAAGAGACCCAGTACTTC. Encoded protein: CASSLSKQASGSEETQYF.